This TCR beta chain was identified during a study of blood T cells in healthy people across ages. Through a sample-barcoded 5' primer and a J-beta primer mix, a second PCR was run for about 6 to 11 cycles. In TCRdb, the 5' RACE reads were re-called with MiXCR into one record per CDR3 protein. The sample shows 800,000 to 900,000 distinct CDR3 sequences, approximately 59% of them seen only once. The CDR3 is 15 amino acids. The germline V gene has CDR1 SQVTM and CDR2 ANQGSEA. V lost 0 bases to trimming and J lost 6 bases; unmatched junction nucleotides: 5. This receptor was obtained from a man in his thirties or forties in good health. The material sequenced was blood. The chain links TRBV29-1 to TRBJ2-3, with 11 bases aligning to TRBD2. The CDR3 region is CSVEEGASGGDTQYF. The CDR3 nucleotides read TGCAGCGTTGAAGAGGGGGCTAGCGGGGGGGATACGCAGTATTTT.